The sequence of this TCR beta chain was determined in a study of T cells after somatic rescue of genetic block. The CDR3 totals 13 residues. Germline V CDR1 and CDR2: MNHNS, SASEGT. V shed 3 bases and J shed 2 bases, with 8 bases lying between them. This table comes from immunoSEQ multiplex PCR, and its TCRdb copy is limited to in-frame clones, with some not included. The top ten clones hold roughly 1.7% of a sample with approximately 100,000 clones, around 89% of them seen once. The TCR was taken from a woman aged 18-35 years. The sample taken for sequencing was peripheral blood mononuclear cells (PBMCs). The chain joins TRBV6-1 to TRBJ2-7; D call uncertain. DNA for the CDR3: TGTGCCAGCAGTGATCAGGCAGCCTACGAGCAGTACTTC. It yields the protein CASSDQAAYEQYF.